This T cell receptor (beta chain) was sequenced in a study of identical twins. TCRdb re-called the 5' RACE reads with MiXCR, one entry per CDR3 protein. This sample has under 900,000 distinct CDR3 sequences; around a sixth occur once, and the top ten carry around 13%. The CDR3 is 14 amino acids. Looked up from germline, CDR1 is SGHVS and CDR2 is FQNEAQ. Deletions cut 6 bases from V and 2 bases from J, with 12 bases between. A further study also used this sample, focusing on T cells expressing NK-cell markers. From that study: Each TCR beta repertoire originated in sorted T cells that were CD3+CD56+NKG2C+, CD3+CD56+NKG2C- or CD3+CD56-NKG2C+. HCMV seropositivity marked seven of the eight sequenced donors; one was seronegative.

This chain joins TRBV7-8 and TRBJ2-3; tentative D call: TRBD2 (6 bases). This sequence was found in a woman aged 18-29 years in good health. Material: PBMCs. CDR3 in amino acids: CASSPAGATDTQYF. For the CDR3, the DNA is TGTGCCAGCAGTCCAGCGGGCGCCACAGATACGCAGTATTTT.